The clone carrying this TCR beta chain occurred a few times. Its antigen is not known. From germline, CDR1 is SNHLY and CDR2 FYNNEI. V gave up 4 bases and J gave up 4 bases, with 10 bases separating them. This CDR3 region has 13 residues. This entry belongs to a study of cytomegalovirus exposure and HLA in healthy donors. The overall study: The approximately 120 validation repertoires used the same platform as the 650 to 850 first-cohort repertoires (as reported by a later analysis).

TCRdb keeps only in-frame clones here, not all; method: immunoSEQ multiplex PCR. This sample yields approximately 200,000 clones, of which roughly 77% are seen a single time; 1.2% belongs to the top ten. Study-wide findings and caveats: A few chains linked to CMV were shown in vitro to be specific for CMV antigens.

The rearrangement joins TRBV2 to TRBJ1-2, with D tentatively TRBD1 (6 bases). This receptor was identified in a woman aged 25-40 years in good health and CMV-seronegative. Sequencing was done on a sample of PBMCs. CDR3 amino acids: CASSGQGTYGYTF. The CDR3 DNA sequence: TGTGCCAGCAGTGGCCAGGGGACCTATGGCTACACCTTC.